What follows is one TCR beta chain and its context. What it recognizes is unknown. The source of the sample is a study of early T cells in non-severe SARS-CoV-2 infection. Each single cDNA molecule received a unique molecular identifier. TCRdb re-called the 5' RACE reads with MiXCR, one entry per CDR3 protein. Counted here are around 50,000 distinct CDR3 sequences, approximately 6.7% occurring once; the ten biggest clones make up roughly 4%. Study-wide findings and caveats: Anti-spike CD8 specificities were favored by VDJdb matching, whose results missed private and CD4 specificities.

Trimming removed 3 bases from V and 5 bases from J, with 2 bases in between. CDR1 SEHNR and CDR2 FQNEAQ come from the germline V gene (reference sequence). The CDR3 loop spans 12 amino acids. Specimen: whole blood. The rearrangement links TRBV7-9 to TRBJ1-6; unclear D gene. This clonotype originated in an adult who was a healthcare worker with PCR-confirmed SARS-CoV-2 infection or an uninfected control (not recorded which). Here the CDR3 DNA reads TGTGCCAGCAGCTTTGATAATTCACCCCTCCACTTT. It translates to CASSFDNSPLHF.